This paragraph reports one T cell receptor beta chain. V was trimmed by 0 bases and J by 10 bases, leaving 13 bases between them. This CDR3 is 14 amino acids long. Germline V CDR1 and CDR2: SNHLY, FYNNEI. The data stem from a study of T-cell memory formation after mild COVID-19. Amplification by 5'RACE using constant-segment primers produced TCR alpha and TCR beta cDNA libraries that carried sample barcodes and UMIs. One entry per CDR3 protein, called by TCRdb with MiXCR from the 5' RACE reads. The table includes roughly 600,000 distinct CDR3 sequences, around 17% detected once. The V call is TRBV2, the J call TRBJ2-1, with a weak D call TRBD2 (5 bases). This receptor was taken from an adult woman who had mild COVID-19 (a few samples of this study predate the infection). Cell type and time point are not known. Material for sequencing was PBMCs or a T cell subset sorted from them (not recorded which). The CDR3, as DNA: TGTGCCAGCAGTGAAGCTTTTGTTAGCGCCGAGCAGTTCTTC. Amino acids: CASSEAFVSAEQFF.